This T cell receptor beta chain was sequenced for a study of blood T cell repertoires in COVID-19. The overall study: COVID-19 samples from acute and convalescent phases originated in the United States, Italy and Spain. Sources were T cells, B-cell-depleted T cells, or PBMCs; the material itself was cDNA or gDNA.

How the authors handled the data: Estimation of nucleated cell counts was performed using reference gene primer amplification. Sequencing was performed with immunoSEQ multiplex PCR; in TCRdb, only in-frame clones are kept and a portion is missing. D and trimming were read from the DNA, whereas the V and J calls and clone size are those reported in that table. The data hold some 180,000 clones, with 85% to 90% observed a single time. Per the germline V gene, CDR1 is LGHDT and CDR2 is YNNKEL (reference sequence). The CDR3 has 16 residues. V lost 1 base to trimming and J lost 7 bases; unmatched junction nucleotides: 7. This clone was observed once.

Sequenced sample: peripheral blood. The chain uses TRBV3-1 (or the pseudogene TRBV3-2) and TRBJ2-7, with 13 bases that match TRBD2. The sequence was obtained from a woman aged 60-75 years with acute or convalescent COVID-19. CDR3 bases: TGTGCCAGCAGCCAAGGGACTAGCGGGAGATTGGGGGAGCAGTACGTC. Its protein is CASSQGTSGRLGEQYV.